This T cell receptor beta chain was documented in a study of cytomegalovirus exposure and HLA in healthy donors. Findings and limits, study-wide: Many donors shared some public TCRs, even though most TCR sequences were rare. Later, an analysis found that common viral pathogens appeared to be linked with several of the most significant clusters. Associated with cytomegalovirus, according to the listing, were 150 to 200 TCR beta chains.

Although they were nominally healthy when sampled, donors likely had unrecorded immune exposures. Primers for the PCR totalled 60 Vbeta and 13 Jbeta. Assay: immunoSEQ multiplex PCR; the TCRdb copy retains only in-frame clones and omits some. The table lists some 76,000 clones, more than 75% of them singletons, with 9.5% to 13% in the top ten. A word on this clone: Antigen unknown. Other nucleotide sequences from this sample produce the same CDR3.

This clonotype was sampled from a male donor in good health and CMV-seropositive. Material: PBMCs.

The CDR3 DNA reads as TGTGCCAGCAGCCCGAGACAGGGAAGCAATCAGCCCCAGCATTTT. It translates to CASSPRQGSNQPQHF. The chain is built from TRBV7-2 and TRBJ1-5; 7 bases match TRBD1. Germline V gene data show CDR1 as SGHTA and CDR2 as FQGNSA. The CDR3 spans 15 residues. With 5 bases clipped from V and 1 base from J, the junction kept 5 bases outside the gene matches.